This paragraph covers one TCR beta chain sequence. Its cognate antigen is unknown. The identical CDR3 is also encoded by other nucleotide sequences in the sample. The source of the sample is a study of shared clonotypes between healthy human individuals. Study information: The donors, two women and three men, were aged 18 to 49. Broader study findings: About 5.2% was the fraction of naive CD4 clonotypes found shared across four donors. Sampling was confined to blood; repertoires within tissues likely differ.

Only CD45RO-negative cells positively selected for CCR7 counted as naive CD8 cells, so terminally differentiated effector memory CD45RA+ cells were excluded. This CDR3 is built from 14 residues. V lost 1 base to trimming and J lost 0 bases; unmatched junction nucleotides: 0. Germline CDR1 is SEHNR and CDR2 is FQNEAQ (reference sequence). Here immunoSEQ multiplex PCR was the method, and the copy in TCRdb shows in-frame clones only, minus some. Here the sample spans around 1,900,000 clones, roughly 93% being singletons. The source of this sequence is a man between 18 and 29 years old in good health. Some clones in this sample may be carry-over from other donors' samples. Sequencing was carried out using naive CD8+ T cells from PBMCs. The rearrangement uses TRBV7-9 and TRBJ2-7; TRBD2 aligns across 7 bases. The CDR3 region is CASSLGTSSYEQYF. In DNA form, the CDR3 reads TGTGCCAGCAGCTTAGGGACTAGCTCCTACGAGCAGTACTTC. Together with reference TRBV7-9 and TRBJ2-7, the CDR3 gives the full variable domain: DTGVSQNPRHKITKRGQNVTFRCDPISEHNRLYWYRQTLGQGPEFLTYFQNEAQLEKSRLLSDRFSAERPKGSFSTLEIQRTEQGDSAMYLCASSLGTSSYEQYFGPGTRLTVT.